This T cell receptor (beta chain) stems from a study of CD8+ T cells in alopecia areata. General study results and limits: Many expanded lesional clones persisted in scalp and blood during tofacitinib.

Extracted RNA was reverse transcribed, and the resulting cDNA served as sequencing template. Data came from immunoSEQ multiplex PCR; TCRdb stores just in-frame clones and leaves some out. The sample lists approximately 170,000 clones, 45% to 75% occurring once. V was trimmed by 8 bases and J by 9 bases, leaving 18 bases between them. Germline lookup yields CDR1 SGHRS and CDR2 YFSETQ. The CDR3 length is 13 residues. To note about this clone: Its cognate antigen is unknown.

Treatment reported: oral pan-JAK inhibitor, 5-10 mg twice daily. The rearrangement uses TRBV5-1 and TRBJ2-1; TRBD1 might be the D (5 bases). This TCR was sampled from a human donor with alopecia areata. The starting material was CD4+ T cells sorted from blood, obtained at week 4, from a patient treated with tofacitinib. In nucleotides, the CDR3 is TGCGCCAGTGCCAGGGAATCGCTTCGTGAGCAGTTCTTC. This codes for CASARESLREQFF.